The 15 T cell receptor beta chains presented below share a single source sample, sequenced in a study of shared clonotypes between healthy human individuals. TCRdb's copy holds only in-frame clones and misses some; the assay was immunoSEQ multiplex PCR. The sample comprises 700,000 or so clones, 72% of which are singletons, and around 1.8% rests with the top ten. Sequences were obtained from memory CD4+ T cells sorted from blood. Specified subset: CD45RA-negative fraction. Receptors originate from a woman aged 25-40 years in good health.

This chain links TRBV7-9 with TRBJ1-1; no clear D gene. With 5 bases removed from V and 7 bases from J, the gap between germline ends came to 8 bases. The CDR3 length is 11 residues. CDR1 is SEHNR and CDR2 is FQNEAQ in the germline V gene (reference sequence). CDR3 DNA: TGTGCCAGCAGCCCGTTTCGTGAAGCTTTCTTT. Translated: CASSPFREAFF.

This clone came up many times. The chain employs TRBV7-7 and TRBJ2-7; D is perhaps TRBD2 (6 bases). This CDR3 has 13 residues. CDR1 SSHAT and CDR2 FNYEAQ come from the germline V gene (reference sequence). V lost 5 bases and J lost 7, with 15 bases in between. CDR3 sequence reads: CASSRDREREQYF. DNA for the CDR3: TGTGCCAGCAGCCGGGACCGGGAGAGAGAGCAGTACTTC.

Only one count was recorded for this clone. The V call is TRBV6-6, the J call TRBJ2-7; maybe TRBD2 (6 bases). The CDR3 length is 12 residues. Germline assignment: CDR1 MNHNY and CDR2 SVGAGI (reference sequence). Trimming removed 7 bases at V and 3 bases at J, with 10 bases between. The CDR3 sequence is CASNSEGYEQYF. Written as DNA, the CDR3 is TGTGCCAGCAACTCGGAGGGCTACGAGCAGTACTTC.

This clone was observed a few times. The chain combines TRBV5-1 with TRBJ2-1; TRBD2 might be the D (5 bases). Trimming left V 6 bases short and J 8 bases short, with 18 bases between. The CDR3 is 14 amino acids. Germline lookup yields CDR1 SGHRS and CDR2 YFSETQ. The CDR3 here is CASMVGEVVDEQFF. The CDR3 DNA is TGCGCCAGCATGGTGGGAGAGGTTGTCGATGAGCAGTTCTTC.

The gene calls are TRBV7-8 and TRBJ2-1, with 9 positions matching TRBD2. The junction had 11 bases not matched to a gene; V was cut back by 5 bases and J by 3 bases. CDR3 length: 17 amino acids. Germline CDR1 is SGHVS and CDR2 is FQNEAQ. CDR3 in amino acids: CASSPVLGSGSYNEQFF. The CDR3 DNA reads TGTGCCAGCAGCCCCGTTTTGGGTAGCGGGAGCTACAATGAGCAGTTCTTC. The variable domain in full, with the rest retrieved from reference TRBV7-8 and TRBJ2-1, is GAGVSQSPRYKVAKRGQDVALRCDPISGHVSLFWYQQALGQGPEFLTYFQNEAQLDKSGLPSDRFFAERPEGSVSTLKIQRTQQEDSAVYLCASSPVLGSGSYNEQFFGPGTRLTVL.

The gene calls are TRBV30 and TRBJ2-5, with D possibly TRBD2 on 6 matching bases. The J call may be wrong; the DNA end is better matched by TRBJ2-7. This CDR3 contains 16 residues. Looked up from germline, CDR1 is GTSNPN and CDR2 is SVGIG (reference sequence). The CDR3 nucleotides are TGTGCCTGGAGTGTACTTCGCGGGGCTCGGGCCTACGAGCAGTACTTC. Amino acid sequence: CAWSVLRGARAYEQYF.

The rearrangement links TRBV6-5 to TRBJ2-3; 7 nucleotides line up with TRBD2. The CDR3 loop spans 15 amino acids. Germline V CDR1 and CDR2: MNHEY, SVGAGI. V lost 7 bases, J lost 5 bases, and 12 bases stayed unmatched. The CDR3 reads CASTAGVVDQDTQYF. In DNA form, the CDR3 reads TGTGCCAGCACCGCGGGAGTGGTTGATCAAGATACGCAGTATTTT.

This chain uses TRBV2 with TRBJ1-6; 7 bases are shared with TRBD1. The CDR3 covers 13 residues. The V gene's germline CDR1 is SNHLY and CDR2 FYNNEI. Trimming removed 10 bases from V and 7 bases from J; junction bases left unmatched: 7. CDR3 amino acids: CATQRDRNSPLHF. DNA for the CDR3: TGTGCCACCCAACGGGACAGAAATTCACCCCTCCACTTT.

CDR3 residues: CASSHSGRFEVEQFF. In DNA, the CDR3 is TGTGCCAGCAGTCATAGCGGGAGATTCGAGGTTGAGCAGTTCTTC. V usage is TRBV28 and J usage is TRBJ2-1, with 9 bases matching TRBD2. The CDR3 consists of 15 residues. Trimming at V came to 5 bases and at J to 9 bases, leaving 11 bases not matched to a gene. The germline CDR1 and CDR2 sequences are MDHEN and SYDVKM.

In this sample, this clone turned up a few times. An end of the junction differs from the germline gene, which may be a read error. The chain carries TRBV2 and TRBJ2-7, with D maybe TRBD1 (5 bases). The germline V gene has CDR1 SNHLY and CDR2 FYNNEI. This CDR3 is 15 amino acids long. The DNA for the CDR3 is TGTGCCAGCAGGGAAGTTCTTTCCAGGGCCTACGAGCAGTACTTC. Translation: CASREVLSRAYEQYF.

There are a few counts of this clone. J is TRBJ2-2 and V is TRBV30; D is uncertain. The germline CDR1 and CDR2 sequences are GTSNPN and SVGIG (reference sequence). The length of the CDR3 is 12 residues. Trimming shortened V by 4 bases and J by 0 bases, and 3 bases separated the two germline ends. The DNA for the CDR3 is TGTGCCTGGAACCCGAACACCGGGGAGCTGTTTTTT. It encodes CAWNPNTGELFF.

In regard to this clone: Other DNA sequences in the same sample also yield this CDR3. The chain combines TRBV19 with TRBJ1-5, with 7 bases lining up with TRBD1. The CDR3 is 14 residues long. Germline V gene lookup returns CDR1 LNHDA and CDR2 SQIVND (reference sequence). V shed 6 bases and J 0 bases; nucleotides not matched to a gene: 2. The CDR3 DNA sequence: TGTGCCAGTAGCGGGACAGCTAGCAATCAGCCCCAGCATTTT. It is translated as CASSGTASNQPQHF.

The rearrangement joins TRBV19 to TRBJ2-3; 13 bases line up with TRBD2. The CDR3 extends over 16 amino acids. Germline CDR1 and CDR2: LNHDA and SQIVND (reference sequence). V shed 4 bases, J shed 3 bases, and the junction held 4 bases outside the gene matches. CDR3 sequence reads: CASSTGLAGRTDTQYF. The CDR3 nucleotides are TGTGCCAGTAGTACGGGACTAGCGGGACGGACAGATACGCAGTATTTT.

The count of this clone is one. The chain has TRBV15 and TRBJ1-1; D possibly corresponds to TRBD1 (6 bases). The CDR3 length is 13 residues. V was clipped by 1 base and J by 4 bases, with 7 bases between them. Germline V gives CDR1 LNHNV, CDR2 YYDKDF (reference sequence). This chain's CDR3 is CATSRAGATEAFF. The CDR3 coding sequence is TGTGCCACCAGCAGAGCAGGGGCCACTGAAGCTTTCTTT. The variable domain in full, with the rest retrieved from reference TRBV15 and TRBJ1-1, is DAMVIQNPRYQVTQFGKPVTLSCSQTLNHNVMYWYQQKSSQAPKLLFHYYDKDFNNEADTPDNFQSRRPNTSFCFLDIRSPGLGDTAMYLCATSRAGATEAFFGQGTRLTVV.

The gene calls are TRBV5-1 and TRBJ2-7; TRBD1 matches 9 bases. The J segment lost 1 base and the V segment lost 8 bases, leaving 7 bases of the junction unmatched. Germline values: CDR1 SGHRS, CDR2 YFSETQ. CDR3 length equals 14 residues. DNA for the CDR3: TGCGCCAGTAGACAGGGGGAACTGTCCTACGAGCAGTACTTC. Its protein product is CASRQGELSYEQYF. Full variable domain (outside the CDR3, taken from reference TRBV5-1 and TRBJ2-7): KAGVTQTPRYLIKTRGQQVTLSCSPISGHRSVSWYQQTPGQGLQFLFEYFSETQRNKGNFPGRFSGRQFSNSRSEMNVSTLELGDSALYLCASRQGELSYEQYFGPGTRLTVT.